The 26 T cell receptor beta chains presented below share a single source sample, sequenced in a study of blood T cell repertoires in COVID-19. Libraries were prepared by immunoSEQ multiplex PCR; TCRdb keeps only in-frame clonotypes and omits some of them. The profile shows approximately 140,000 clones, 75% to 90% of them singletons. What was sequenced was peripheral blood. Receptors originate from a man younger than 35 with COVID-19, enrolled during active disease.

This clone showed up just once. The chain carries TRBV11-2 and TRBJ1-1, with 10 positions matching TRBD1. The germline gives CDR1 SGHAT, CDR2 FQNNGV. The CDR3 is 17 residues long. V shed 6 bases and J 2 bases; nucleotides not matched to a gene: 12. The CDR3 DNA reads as TGTGCCAGCAGTCGCGACAGGGGGCGAAGACCTAACACTGAAGCTTTCTTT. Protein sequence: CASSRDRGRRPNTEAFF.

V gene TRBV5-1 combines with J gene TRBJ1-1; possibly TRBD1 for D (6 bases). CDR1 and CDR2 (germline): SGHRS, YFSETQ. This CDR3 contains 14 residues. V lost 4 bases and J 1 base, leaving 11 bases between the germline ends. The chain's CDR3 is CASSGTGRNTEAFF. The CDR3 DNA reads TGCGCCAGCAGCGGTACAGGGCGGAACACTGAAGCTTTCTTT.

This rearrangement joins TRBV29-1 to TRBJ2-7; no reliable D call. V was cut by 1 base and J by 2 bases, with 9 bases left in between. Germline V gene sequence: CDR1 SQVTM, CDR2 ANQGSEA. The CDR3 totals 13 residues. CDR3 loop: CSVEAQNPYEQYF. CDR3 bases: TGCAGCGTTGAAGCACAGAATCCCTACGAGCAGTACTTC.

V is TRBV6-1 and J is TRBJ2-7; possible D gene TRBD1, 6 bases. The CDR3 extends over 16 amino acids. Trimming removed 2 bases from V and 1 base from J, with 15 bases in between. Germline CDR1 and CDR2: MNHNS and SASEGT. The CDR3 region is CASSEPTRDISYEQYF. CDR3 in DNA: TGTGCCAGCAGTGAACCCACCCGGGACATATCCTACGAGCAGTACTTC.

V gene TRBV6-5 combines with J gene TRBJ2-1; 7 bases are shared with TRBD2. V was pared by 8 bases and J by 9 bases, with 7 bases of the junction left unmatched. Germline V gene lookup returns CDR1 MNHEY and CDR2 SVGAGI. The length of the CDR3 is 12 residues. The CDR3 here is CASWGWGGEQFF. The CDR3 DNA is TGTGCCAGCTGGGGCTGGGGGGGTGAGCAGTTCTTC.

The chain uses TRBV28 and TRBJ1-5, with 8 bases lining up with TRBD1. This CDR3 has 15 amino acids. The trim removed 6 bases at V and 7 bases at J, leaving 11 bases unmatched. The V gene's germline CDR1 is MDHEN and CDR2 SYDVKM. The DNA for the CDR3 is TGTGCCAGCAGCCAGACAGGGGTGCAACTCCAGCCCCAGCATTTT. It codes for CASSQTGVQLQPQHF.

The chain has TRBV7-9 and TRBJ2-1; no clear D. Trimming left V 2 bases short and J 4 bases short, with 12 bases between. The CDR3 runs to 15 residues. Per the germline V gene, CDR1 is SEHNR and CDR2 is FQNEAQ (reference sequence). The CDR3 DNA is TGTGCCAGCAGCTTAACTCCAGGATCGTACAATGAGCAGTTCTTC. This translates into CASSLTPGSYNEQFF.

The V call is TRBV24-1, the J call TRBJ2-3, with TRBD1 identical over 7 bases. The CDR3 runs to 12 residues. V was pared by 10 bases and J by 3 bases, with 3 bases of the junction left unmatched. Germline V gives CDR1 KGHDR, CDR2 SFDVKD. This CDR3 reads CATGGRTDTQYF. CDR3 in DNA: TGTGCCACAGGGGGCAGGACAGATACGCAGTATTTT.

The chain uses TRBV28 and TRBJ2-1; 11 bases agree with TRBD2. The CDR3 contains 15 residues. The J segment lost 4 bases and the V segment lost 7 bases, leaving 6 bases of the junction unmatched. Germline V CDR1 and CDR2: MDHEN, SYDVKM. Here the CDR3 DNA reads TGTGCCAGCACCAAGGGACTAGCGGAGTACAATGAGCAGTTCTTC. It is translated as CASTKGLAEYNEQFF.

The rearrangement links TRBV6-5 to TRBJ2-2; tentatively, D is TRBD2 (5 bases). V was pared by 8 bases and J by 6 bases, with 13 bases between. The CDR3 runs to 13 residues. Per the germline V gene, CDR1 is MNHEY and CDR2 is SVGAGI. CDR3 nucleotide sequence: TGTGCCAGCTTTCGGGGTGGGGCCGGGGAGCTGTTTTTT. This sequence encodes CASFRGGAGELFF.

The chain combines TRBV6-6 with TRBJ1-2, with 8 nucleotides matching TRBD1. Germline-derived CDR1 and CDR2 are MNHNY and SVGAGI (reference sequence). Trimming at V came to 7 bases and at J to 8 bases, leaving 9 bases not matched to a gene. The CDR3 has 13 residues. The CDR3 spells CASTIIQGAGYTF. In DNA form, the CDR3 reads TGTGCCAGCACGATAATTCAGGGGGCGGGCTACACCTTC.

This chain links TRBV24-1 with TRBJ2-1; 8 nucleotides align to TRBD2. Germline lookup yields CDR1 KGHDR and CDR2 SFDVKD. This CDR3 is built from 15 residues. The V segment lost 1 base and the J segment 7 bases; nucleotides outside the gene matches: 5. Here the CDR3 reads CATSDFDAGGNEQFF. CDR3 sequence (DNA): TGTGCCACCAGTGATTTCGACGCGGGAGGAAATGAGCAGTTCTTC.

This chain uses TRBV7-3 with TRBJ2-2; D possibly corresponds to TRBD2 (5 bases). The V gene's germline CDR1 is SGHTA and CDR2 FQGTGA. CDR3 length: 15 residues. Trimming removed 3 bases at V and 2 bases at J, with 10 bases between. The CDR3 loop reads CASSLSGPNTGELFF. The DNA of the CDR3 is TGTGCCAGCAGCTTGAGCGGTCCCAACACCGGGGAGCTGTTTTTT.

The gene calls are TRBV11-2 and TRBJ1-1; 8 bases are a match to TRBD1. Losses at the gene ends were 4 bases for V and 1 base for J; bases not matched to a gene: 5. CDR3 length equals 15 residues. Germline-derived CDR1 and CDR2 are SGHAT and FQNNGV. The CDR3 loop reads CASSSLGQGNTEAFF. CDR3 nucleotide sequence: TGTGCCAGCAGCTCCCTCGGACAGGGGAACACTGAAGCTTTCTTT.

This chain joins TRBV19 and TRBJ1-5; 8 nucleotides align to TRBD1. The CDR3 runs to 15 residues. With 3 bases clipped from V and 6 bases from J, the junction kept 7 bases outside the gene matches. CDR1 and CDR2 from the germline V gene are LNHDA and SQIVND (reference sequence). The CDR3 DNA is TGTGCCAGTAGTATGAGCCAGGGGGCGGCTCAGCCCCAGCATTTT. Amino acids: CASSMSQGAAQPQHF.

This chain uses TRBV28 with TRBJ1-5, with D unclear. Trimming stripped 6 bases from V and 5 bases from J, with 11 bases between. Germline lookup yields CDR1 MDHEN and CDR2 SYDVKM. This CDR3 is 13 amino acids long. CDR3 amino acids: CASSLPGYQPQHF. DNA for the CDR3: TGTGCCAGCAGCCTCCCGGGGTATCAGCCCCAGCATTTT.

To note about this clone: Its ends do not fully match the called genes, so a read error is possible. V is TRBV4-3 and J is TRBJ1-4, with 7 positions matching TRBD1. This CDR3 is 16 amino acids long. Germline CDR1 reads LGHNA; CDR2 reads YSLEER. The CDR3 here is CASSQAGTAPNEKLLF. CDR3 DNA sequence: TGCGCCAGCAGCCAAGCCGGGACAGCACCTAATGAAAAACTGCTTTTT.

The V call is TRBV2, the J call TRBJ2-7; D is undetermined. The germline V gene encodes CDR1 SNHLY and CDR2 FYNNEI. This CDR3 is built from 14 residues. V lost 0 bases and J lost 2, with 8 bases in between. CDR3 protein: CASSEAAAAYEQYF. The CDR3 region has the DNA TGTGCCAGCAGTGAAGCGGCGGCGGCCTACGAGCAGTACTTC. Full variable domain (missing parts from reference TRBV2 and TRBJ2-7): EPEVTQTPSHQVTQMGQEVILRCVPISNHLYFYWYRQILGQKVEFLVSFYNNEISEKSEIFDDQFSVERPDGSNFTLKIRSTKLEDSAMYFCASSEAAAAYEQYFGPGTRLTVT.

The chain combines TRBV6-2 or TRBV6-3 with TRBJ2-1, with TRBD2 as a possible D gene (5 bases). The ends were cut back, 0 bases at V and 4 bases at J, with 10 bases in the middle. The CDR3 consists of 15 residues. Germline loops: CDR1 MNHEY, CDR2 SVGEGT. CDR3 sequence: CASSYSSGKYNEQFF. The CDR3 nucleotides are TGTGCCAGCAGTTACTCGAGCGGAAAGTACAATGAGCAGTTCTTC.

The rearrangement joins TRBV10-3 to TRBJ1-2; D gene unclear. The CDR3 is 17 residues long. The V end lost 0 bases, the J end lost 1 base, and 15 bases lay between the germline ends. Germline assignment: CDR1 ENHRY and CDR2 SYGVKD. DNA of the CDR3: TGTGCCATCAGTGAGTCTTCCCACCGGTCTATTAACTATGGCTACACCTTC. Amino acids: CAISESSHRSINYGYTF.

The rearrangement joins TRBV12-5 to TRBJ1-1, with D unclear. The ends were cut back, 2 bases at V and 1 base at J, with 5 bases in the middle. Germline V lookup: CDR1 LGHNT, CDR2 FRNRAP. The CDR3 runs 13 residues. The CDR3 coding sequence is TGTGCTAGTGGTTTGACAGCGAACACTGAAGCTTTCTTT. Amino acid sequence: CASGLTANTEAFF. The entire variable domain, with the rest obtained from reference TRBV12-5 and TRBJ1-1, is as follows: DARVTQTPRHKVTEMGQEVTMRCQPILGHNTVFWYRQTMMQGLELLAYFRNRAPLDDSGMPKDRFSAEMPDATLATLKIQPSEPRDSAVYFCASGLTANTEAFFGQGTRLTVV.

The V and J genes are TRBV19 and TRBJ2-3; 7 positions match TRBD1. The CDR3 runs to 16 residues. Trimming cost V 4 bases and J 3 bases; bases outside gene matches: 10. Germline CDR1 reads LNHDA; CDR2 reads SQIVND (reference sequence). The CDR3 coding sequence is TGTGCCAGTAGTACAGACAGGGTGATGGGGACAGATACGCAGTATTTT. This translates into CASSTDRVMGTDTQYF.

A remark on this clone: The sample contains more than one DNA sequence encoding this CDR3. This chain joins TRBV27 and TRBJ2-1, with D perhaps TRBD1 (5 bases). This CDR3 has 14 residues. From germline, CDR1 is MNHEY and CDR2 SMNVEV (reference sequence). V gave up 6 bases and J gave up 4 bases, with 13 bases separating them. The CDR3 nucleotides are TGTGCCAGCAGCATCAGGGATTCGTACAATGAGCAGTTCTTC. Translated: CASSIRDSYNEQFF.

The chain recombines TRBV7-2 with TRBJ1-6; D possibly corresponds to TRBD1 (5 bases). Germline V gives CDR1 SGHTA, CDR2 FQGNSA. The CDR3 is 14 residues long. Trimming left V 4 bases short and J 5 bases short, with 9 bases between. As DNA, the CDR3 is TGTGCCAGCAGCTATGGGGGGGATAATTCACCCCTCCACTTT. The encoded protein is CASSYGGDNSPLHF. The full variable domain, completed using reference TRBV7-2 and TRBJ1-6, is GAGVSQSPSNKVTEKGKDVELRCDPISGHTALYWYRQSLGQGLEFLIYFQGNSAPDKSGLPSDRFSAERTGGSVSTLTIQRTQQEDSAVYLCASSYGGDNSPLHFGNGTRLTVT.

The CDR3 here is CASSLGLTGNTEAFF. CDR3 nucleotides: TGTGCCAGCAGCTTAGGGTTGACAGGTAACACTGAAGCTTTCTTT. The gene calls are TRBV13 and TRBJ1-1, with a possible D match to TRBD1 (6 bases). Germline lookup yields CDR1 PRHDT and CDR2 FYEKMQ (reference sequence). The V gene lost 0 bases and the J gene lost 2 bases, with 10 bases spanning the gap. The CDR3 consists of 15 residues.

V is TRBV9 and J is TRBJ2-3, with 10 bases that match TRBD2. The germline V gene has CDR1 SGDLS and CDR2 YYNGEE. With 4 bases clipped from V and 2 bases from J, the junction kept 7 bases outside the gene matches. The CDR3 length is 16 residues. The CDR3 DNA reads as TGTGCCAGCAGCCCACGGACTAGCGGAAACACAGATACGCAGTATTTT. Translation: CASSPRTSGNTDTQYF.